This record covers a single T cell receptor beta chain. The antigen is not known. Trimming shortened V by 6 bases and J by 1 base, and 13 bases separated the two germline ends. The CDR3 covers 14 residues. Germline V gives CDR1 SGHRS, CDR2 YFSETQ. The sample comes from a study of T-cell memory formation after mild COVID-19. Study information: Largely donor-specific TCR clusters were found. The study, taken as a whole, reports: What remained unconfirmed was the SARS-CoV-2 specificity of second-wave clones peaking on day 37. A second wave expanding day 15 to 37 was CD4+-biased; contracting clones were balanced. The appearance of some responding clones in pre-infection memory suggested that cross-reactive memory joined.

MiXCR was run by TCRdb on the 5' RACE reads, yielding one entry per CDR3 protein. The sample carries about 360,000 distinct CDR3 sequences, 13% to 15% recorded once. Sequenced sample: PBMCs or a T cell subset sorted from them (not recorded which). The source of this sequence is a man aged 18 to 29 who had mild COVID-19 (a few samples of this study predate the infection). Cell type and time point are not known. The rearrangement joins TRBV5-1 to TRBJ1-1; possible D gene TRBD1, 6 bases. CDR3 residues: CASNYLQGNTEAFF. In DNA form, the CDR3 reads TGCGCCAGCAATTACCTACAGGGGAACACTGAAGCTTTCTTT.